This T cell receptor beta chain was captured by sequencing in a study of vaccination and CD4 T cells after COVID-19. Across the study: In culture, cells were exposed to overlapping spike peptides from SARS-CoV-2, HCoV-NL63, HCoV-OC43 and HCoV-229E.

Researchers used the Oncomine TCR Beta short-read assay to sequence DNA from cultured CD4+ T cells. Each CDR3 protein gets one entry after TCRdb re-called the PCR reads with MiXCR. The sample yields about 21,000 distinct CDR3 sequences, 55% to 65% seen once. Regarding treatment: approximately nine-day PBMC culture with coronavirus spike peptide pools or control peptides (ViraFEST assay). Fresh IL-2 medium was used to replace half of the medium on days 3 and 7. As for this clonotype: What it binds is not known.

Findings and limits, study-wide: The authors identified 304 of 307 vaccine-specific clones in convalescent patients as spike mono-reactive.

The sample was CD4+ T cells from blood, cultured in vitro, taken before SARS-CoV-2 vaccination. This TCR derives from a human donor who received a COVID-19 vaccine.

This CDR3 is CATSGQGGSPQETQYF. The CDR3 coding sequence is TGTGCCACCAGTGGACAGGGAGGGTCCCCCCAAGAGACCCAGTACTTC. The V gene is TRBV24-1, the J gene TRBJ2-5, with D possibly called TRBD1 or TRBD2 (7 bases each). The CDR3 totals 16 residues. Per the germline V gene, CDR1 is KGHDR and CDR2 is SFDVKD. V lost 5 bases to trimming and J lost 1 base, with 16 bases between them.